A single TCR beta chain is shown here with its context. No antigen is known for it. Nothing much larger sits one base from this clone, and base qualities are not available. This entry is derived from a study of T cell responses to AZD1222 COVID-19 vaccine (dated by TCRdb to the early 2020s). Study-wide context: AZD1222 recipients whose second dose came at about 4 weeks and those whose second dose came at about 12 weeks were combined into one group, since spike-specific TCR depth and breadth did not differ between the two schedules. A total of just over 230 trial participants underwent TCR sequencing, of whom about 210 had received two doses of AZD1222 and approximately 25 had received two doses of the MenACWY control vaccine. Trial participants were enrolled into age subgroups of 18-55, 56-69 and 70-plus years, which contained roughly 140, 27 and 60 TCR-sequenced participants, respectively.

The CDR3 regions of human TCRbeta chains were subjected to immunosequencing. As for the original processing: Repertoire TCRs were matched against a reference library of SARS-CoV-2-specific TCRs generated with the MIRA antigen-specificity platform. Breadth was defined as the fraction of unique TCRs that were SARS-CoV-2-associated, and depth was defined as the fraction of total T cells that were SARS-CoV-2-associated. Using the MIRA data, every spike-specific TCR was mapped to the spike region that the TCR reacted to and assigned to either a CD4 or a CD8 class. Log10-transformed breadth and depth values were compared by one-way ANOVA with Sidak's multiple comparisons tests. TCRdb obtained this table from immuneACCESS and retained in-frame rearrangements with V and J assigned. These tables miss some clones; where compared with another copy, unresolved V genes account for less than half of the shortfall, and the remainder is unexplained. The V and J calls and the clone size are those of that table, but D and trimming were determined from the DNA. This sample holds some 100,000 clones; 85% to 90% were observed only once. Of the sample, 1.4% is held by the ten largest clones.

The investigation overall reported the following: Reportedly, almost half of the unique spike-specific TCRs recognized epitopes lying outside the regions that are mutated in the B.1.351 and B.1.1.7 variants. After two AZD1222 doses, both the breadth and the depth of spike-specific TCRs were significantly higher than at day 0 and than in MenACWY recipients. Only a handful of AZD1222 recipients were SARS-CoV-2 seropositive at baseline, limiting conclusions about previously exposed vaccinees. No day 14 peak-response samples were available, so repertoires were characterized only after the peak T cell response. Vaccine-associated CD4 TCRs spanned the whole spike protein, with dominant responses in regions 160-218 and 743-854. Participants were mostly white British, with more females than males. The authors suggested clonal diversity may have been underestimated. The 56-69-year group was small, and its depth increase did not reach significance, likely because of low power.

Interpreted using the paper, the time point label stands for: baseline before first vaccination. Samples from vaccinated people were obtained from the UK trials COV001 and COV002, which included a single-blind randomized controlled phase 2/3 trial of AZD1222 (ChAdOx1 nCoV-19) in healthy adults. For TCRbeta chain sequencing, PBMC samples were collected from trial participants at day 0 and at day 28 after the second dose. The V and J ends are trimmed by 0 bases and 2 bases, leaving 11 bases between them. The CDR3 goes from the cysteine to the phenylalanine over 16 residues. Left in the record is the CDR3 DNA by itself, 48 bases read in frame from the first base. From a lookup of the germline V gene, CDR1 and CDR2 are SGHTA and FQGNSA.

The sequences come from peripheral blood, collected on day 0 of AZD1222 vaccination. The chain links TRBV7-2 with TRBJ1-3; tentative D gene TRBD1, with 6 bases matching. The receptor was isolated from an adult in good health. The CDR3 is CASSLAGGGTGNTIYF. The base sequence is TGTGCCAGCAGCTTAGCAGGGGGGGGCACTGGAAACACCATATATTTT.